This is a list of T cell receptor beta chains from one sample in a study of blood T cell repertoires in COVID-19. Some clones are missing from TCRdb's copy, which holds only in-frame ones; the method was immunoSEQ multiplex PCR. The sample lists 85,000 to 120,000 clones; around 73% were seen once. The material sequenced was peripheral blood. These receptors all come from a man between 60 and 70 years old with active or convalescent COVID-19. CDR3s include the opening cysteine and the closing phenylalanine or tryptophan. D genes are given only for firm matches. Clone size is not always given. Where it is, it says once, few, many or a class for expanded clones.

v_gene,d_gene,abundance,j_gene,len,CDR3aa,CDR3nt
TRBV9,NA,NA,TRBJ1-4,12,CASSPPGGKLFF,TGTGCCAGCAGCCCCCCGGGTGGAAAACTGTTTTTT
TRBV30,NA,NA,TRBJ1-3,13,CAWSAGYGNTIYF,TGTGCCTGGAGCGCAGGGTACGGAAACACCATATATTTT
TRBV5-1,NA,NA,TRBJ2-5,15,CASSWRAGSGKTQYF,TGCGCCAGCAGCTGGAGGGCAGGCTCGGGGAAGACCCAGTACTTC
TRBV19,NA,few,TRBJ1-5,15,CASRSGDASNQPQHF,TGTGCCAGTAGGTCGGGGGACGCTAGCAATCAGCCCCAGCATTTT
TRBV6-5,NA,NA,TRBJ1-2,14,CASSYTARHGGYTF,TGTGCCAGCAGTTACACGGCCCGACACGGCGGCTACACCTTC
TRBV27,TRBD2,once,TRBJ2-5,15,CASSPGLAGRETQYF,TGTGCCAGCAGTCCGGGACTAGCGGGACGAGAGACCCAGTACTTC
TRBV20-1,NA,NA,TRBJ2-7,10,CSALRREQYF,TGCAGTGCCCTCCGGAGGGAGCAGTACTTC
TRBV19,TRBD1,NA,TRBJ1-6,15,CASRDRDRGHSPLHF,TGTGCCAGTAGGGACCGGGACAGGGGCCATTCACCCCTCCACTTT
TRBV5-1,TRBD1,NA,TRBJ2-5,12,CASSRGRETQYF,TGCGCCAGCAGCAGGGGGCGAGAGACCCAGTACTTC
TRBV3-1/TRBV3-2,NA,NA,TRBJ2-5,15,CASSRWPSGRETQYF,TGTGCCAGCAGCCGGTGGCCGTCGGGGAGGGAGACCCAGTACTTC
TRBV11-2,NA,NA,TRBJ1-6,15,CASSFGGRFNSPLHF,TGTGCCAGCAGCTTCGGTGGCAGGTTTAATTCACCCCTCCACTTT
TRBV6-6,NA,NA,TRBJ2-3,14,CASSYAVATDTQYF,TGTGCCAGCAGTTACGCCGTCGCGACAGATACGCAGTATTTT
TRBV6-5,NA,NA,TRBJ2-2,15,CASRPTGKSTGELFF,TGTGCCAGCAGACCTACAGGGAAGAGCACCGGGGAGCTGTTTTTT
TRBV5-4,NA,NA,TRBJ2-1,17,CASSQDGVDSSYNEQFF,TGTGCCAGCAGCCAGGATGGGGTCGACAGCTCCTACAATGAGCAGTTCTTC
TRBV5-1,TRBD1,once,TRBJ2-2,18,CASSLATSGTANTGELFF,TGCGCCAGCAGCTTGGCAACCTCCGGGACAGCGAACACCGGGGAGCTGTTTTTT
TRBV15,NA,NA,TRBJ2-3,16,CATSRDFRGSTDTQYF,TGTGCCACCAGCAGAGATTTTAGGGGGAGCACAGATACGCAGTATTTT
TRBV12-3/TRBV12-4,NA,NA,TRBJ2-1,13,CASSFPDRHEQFF,TGTGCCAGCAGTTTCCCCGACAGACACGAGCAGTTCTTC
TRBV7-2,NA,few,TRBJ2-1,13,CASSLVLNNEQFF,TGTGCCAGCAGCTTAGTACTAAATAATGAGCAGTTCTTC
TRBV9,TRBD2,NA,TRBJ2-7,14,CASSVGGGLYEQYF,TGTGCCAGCAGCGTAGGCGGGGGGCTCTACGAGCAGTACTTC
TRBV11-2,NA,NA,TRBJ2-7,11,CASSLPGEQYF,TGTGCCAGCAGCTTACCGGGGGAGCAGTACTTC
TRBV28,TRBD1,NA,TRBJ1-2,13,CASSWGQQYGYTF,TGTGCCAGCAGTTGGGGACAGCAATATGGCTACACCTTC
TRBV4-1,NA,NA,TRBJ2-1,16,CASSSRWESSYNEQFF,TGCGCCAGCAGCTCAAGATGGGAGAGCTCCTACAATGAGCAGTTCTTC
TRBV10-3,TRBD2,NA,TRBJ2-3,16,CAISGGLAGVGDTQYF,TGTGCCATCAGTGGGGGACTAGCGGGAGTAGGAGATACGCAGTATTTT
TRBV6-5,NA,NA,TRBJ1-6,15,CASKGRGGYNSPLHF,TGTGCCAGCAAGGGCCGCGGGGGCTATAATTCACCCCTCCACTTT
TRBV5-1,TRBD1,once,TRBJ2-3,14,CASSVGQETDTQYF,TGCGCCAGCAGCGTGGGACAGGAGACAGATACGCAGTATTTT
TRBV15,TRBD2,NA,TRBJ2-1,15,CATSGGTSGYNEQFF,TGTGCCACCAGCGGCGGGACTAGCGGATACAATGAGCAGTTCTTC
TRBV15,NA,once,TRBJ2-1,14,CATSLLGGRDEQFF,TGTGCCACCAGCCTTCTCGGGGGAAGGGATGAGCAGTTCTTC
TRBV5-1,TRBD2,NA,TRBJ2-1,17,CASSFVPEGEGHNEQFF,TGCGCCAGCAGCTTCGTACCAGAAGGGGAGGGACACAATGAGCAGTTCTTC
TRBV9,TRBD2,many,TRBJ2-1,15,CASSVGSAGNNEQFF,TGTGCCAGCAGCGTAGGGTCAGCGGGGAACAATGAGCAGTTCTTC
TRBV6-5,NA,NA,TRBJ2-1,12,CASSKTSSEQFF,TGTGCCAGCAGTAAGACTAGTTCTGAGCAGTTCTTC
TRBV29-1,NA,NA,TRBJ2-5,13,CSVDWNSQETQYF,TGCAGCGTTGACTGGAACAGCCAAGAGACCCAGTACTTC
TRBV7-2,NA,few,TRBJ2-2,16,CASSLAMSGNTGELFF,TGTGCCAGCAGCTTAGCGATGTCAGGGAACACCGGGGAGCTGTTTTTT
TRBV3-1/TRBV3-2,TRBD1,NA,TRBJ1-6,15,CASSQRDRGSSPLHF,TGTGCCAGCAGCCAGAGGGACAGGGGGAGTTCACCCCTCCACTTT
TRBV11-3,TRBD1,NA,TRBJ2-5,13,CATGTGFLETQYF,TGTGCCACCGGGACAGGGTTTTTAGAGACCCAGTACTTC
TRBV19,TRBD2,NA,TRBJ2-7,17,CASSSGLAGGKTYEQYF,TGTGCCAGTAGTTCGGGACTAGCGGGAGGAAAAACCTACGAGCAGTACTTC
TRBV27,NA,NA,TRBJ1-1,14,CASSRLGGGTEAFF,TGTGCCAGCAGTCGTCTGGGGGGGGGCACTGAAGCTTTCTTT
TRBV19,TRBD1,NA,TRBJ1-1,15,CASSIVGTGHTEAFF,TGTGCCAGTAGTATAGTAGGGACAGGGCACACTGAAGCTTTCTTT
TRBV7-9,NA,NA,TRBJ1-3,15,CASSPPRGMGNTIYF,TGTGCCAGCAGCCCTCCTCGGGGTATGGGAAACACCATATATTTT
TRBV3-1/TRBV3-2,NA,NA,TRBJ1-2,13,CASSQVPAGGYTF,TGTGCCAGCAGCCAAGTTCCGGCGGGGGGCTACACCTTC
TRBV9,NA,NA,TRBJ2-2,15,CASSVGVSLTGELFF,TGTGCCAGCAGCGTAGGTGTTAGCTTAACCGGGGAGCTGTTTTTT
TRBV7-7,NA,NA,TRBJ2-6,14,CASSSSPGANVLTF,TGTGCTAGCAGCTCCAGTCCTGGGGCCAACGTCCTGACTTTC
TRBV11-3,NA,few,TRBJ1-4,12,CASSLVREKLFF,TGTGCCAGCAGCTTAGTGAGGGAAAAACTGTTTTTT
TRBV5-1,TRBD2,once,TRBJ2-3,16,CASSGGTSGATDTQYF,TGCGCCAGCAGCGGCGGGACTAGCGGAGCCACAGATACGCAGTATTTT
TRBV4-1,NA,NA,TRBJ2-3,14,CASSQDGTSTRGYF,TGCGCCAGCAGCCAAGATGGCACAAGTACCCGGGGGTATTTT
TRBV3-1/TRBV3-2,NA,NA,TRBJ1-1,12,CASSQANGEAFF,TGTGCCAGCAGTCAAGCTAACGGTGAAGCTTTCTTT
TRBV9,TRBD1,few,TRBJ1-5,15,CASSPGQGANQPQHF,TGTGCCAGCAGCCCGGGACAGGGCGCCAATCAGCCCCAGCATTTT
TRBV11-2,TRBD2,NA,TRBJ2-7,16,CASSPGVSGSSYEQYF,TGTGCCAGCAGCCCCGGGGTGAGCGGGAGTTCCTACGAGCAGTACTTC
TRBV4-1,TRBD1,few,TRBJ1-5,19,CASSLNALTGTGTFQPQHF,TGCGCCAGCAGCCTAAATGCCCTAACCGGGACAGGGACCTTTCAGCCCCAGCATTTT
TRBV7-2,TRBD2,once,TRBJ2-1,16,CASSFDWTSSYNEQFF,TGTGCCAGCAGCTTCGACTGGACTAGCTCCTACAATGAGCAGTTCTTC
TRBV24-1,TRBD2,NA,TRBJ2-1,17,CATTPRTSGGSYNEQFF,TGTGCCACCACCCCGAGGACTAGCGGAGGCTCCTACAATGAGCAGTTCTTC
TRBV24-1,NA,NA,TRBJ1-2,13,CATRPREDYGYTF,TGTGCCACCCGACCCAGGGAGGACTATGGCTACACCTTC
TRBV7-8,TRBD1,few,TRBJ1-4,15,CASSQRQGINEKLFF,TGTGCCAGCAGCCAACGACAGGGGATTAATGAAAAACTGTTTTTT
TRBV2,NA,NA,TRBJ1-2,13,CASTGRPSNGYTF,TGTGCCAGCACTGGGAGACCTTCCAATGGCTACACCTTC
TRBV7-8,TRBD1,NA,TRBJ1-2,15,CASSLTGQGDYGYTF,TGTGCCAGCAGCCTCACGGGACAGGGTGACTATGGCTACACCTTC
TRBV3-1/TRBV3-2,NA,NA,TRBJ1-2,13,CASTQSPNYGYTF,TGTGCCAGCACCCAATCTCCTAACTATGGCTACACCTTC
TRBV5-1,NA,NA,TRBJ1-3,13,CASSLNSFDTIYF,TGCGCCAGCAGCTTAAATTCATTTGACACCATATATTTT
TRBV5-3,TRBD2,few,TRBJ2-1,17,CARSGTQPGLADNEQFF,TGTGCCAGAAGCGGTACCCAACCGGGACTAGCGGACAATGAGCAGTTCTTC
TRBV5-8,NA,NA,TRBJ2-3,17,CASPNHALGLSTDTQYF,TGTGCCAGCCCCAACCACGCCCTGGGACTTAGCACAGATACGCAGTATTTT
TRBV13,TRBD2,once,TRBJ2-5,12,CASRTGGETQYF,TGTGCCAGCAGGACGGGGGGGGAGACCCAGTACTTC